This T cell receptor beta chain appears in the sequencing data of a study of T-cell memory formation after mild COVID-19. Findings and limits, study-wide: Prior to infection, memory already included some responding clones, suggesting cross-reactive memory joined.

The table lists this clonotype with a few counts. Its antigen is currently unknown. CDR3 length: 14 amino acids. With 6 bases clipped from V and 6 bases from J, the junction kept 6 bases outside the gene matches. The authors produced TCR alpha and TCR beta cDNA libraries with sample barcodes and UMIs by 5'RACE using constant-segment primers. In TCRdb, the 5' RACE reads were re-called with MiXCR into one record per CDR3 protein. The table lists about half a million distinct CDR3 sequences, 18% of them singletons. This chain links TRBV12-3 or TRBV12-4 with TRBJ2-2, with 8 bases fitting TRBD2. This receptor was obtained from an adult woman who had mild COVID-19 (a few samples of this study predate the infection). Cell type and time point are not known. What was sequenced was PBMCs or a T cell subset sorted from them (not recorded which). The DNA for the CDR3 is TGTGCCAGCAGAACTCTCGGGGGGGCCGGGGAGCTGTTTTTT. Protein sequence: CASRTLGGAGELFF.